This note documents a single TCR beta chain sequence. It has no known antigen specificity. No quality values exist for individual bases; no much larger clone is one base distant. The data originate from a study of blood T cell repertoires in COVID-19 (dated by TCRdb to the early 2020s). Some background on the complete study: The collaborator samples originated in the United States, Italy and Spain and spanned the acute and convalescent phases of COVID-19. The prospective study material was composed of cDNA or gDNA derived from T cells, B-cell-depleted T cells, or PBMCs. Deeply sampled blood TCRbeta repertoires from subjects exposed to, actively infected with, or recovered from COVID-19 were included in the dataset. The repertoires were released in a freely available public database meant as a resource for research on the immune response to SARS-CoV-2. Samples came from the ongoing ImmuneRACE study (first 160 participants) plus 1,254 subjects from 6 global collaborators. The sample metadata nearly always contained a de-identified subject ID, COVID-19 status, age in years and sex. Where available, HLA class I and class II types were taken from metadata supplied by the sample provider and were not determined by assay-based typing.

The collaborating institutions used their own protocols to collect whole blood in K2EDTA tubes. For TCRbeta analysis, collaborators shipped samples as frozen whole blood, isolated PBMCs, or DNA extracted from either of those sample types. Beyond this particular receptor, the publication reports: The quantity of clinical and demographic metadata differed by source and by participant and was supplied without curation.

TCRbeta CDR3 regions were amplified from genomic DNA using the immunoSEQ Assay, a bias-controlled multiplex PCR. The study's own analysis went as follows. Nucleated cell counts per sample were estimated from amplification of reference gene primers within the assay. Sequence reads were collapsed and filtered to measure the absolute abundance of every unique TCRbeta CDR3 rearrangement. For each sample, productive Simpson clonality was calculated as the square root of Simpson's diversity index across productive rearrangements. Not all clones reach the TCRdb copy of this immuneACCESS table, which keeps in-frame sequences only. Checked studies attribute under half of the gap to unresolved V genes and leave the rest unexplained. The V and J calls and clone size come from that table; D and trimming were worked out from the DNA. Counted in this sample were about 520,000 clones; 70% to 90% of them appeared once. The ten largest make up about 3% of the sample.

This sequence was found in a human donor in a cohort sampled during active COVID-19. The sample comprised peripheral blood.

The encoded CDR3 is CASSPLAGGPYEQYF. At the DNA level, the sequence is TGTGCCAGCAGCCCACTAGCGGGAGGCCCCTACGAGCAGTACTTC. The chain is encoded by TRBV7-3 joined to TRBJ2-7, and 12 junctional nucleotides match TRBD2. Including the terminal cysteine and phenylalanine, the CDR3 comprises 15 residues. Left in the record is the CDR3 DNA by itself, 45 bases read in frame from the first base. From a lookup of the germline V gene, CDR1 and CDR2 are SGHTA and FQGTGA. Trimming removed 5 bases from V and 2 bases from J; the gene matches leave 4 bases unexplained.